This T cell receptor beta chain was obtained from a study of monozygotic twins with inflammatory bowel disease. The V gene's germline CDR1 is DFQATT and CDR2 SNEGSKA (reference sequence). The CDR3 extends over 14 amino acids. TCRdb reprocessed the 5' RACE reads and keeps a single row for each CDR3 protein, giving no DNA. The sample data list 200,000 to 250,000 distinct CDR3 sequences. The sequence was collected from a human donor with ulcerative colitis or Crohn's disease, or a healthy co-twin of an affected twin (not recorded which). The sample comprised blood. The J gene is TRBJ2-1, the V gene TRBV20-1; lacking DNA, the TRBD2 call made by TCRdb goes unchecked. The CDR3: CSATGATSYNEQFF.